This T cell receptor beta chain was recovered during a study of blood T cell repertoires in COVID-19 (TCRdb year 2020). With regard to the full study: The collaborator samples originated in the United States, Italy and Spain and spanned the acute and convalescent phases of COVID-19. The prospective study material was composed of cDNA or gDNA derived from T cells, B-cell-depleted T cells, or PBMCs. Deeply sampled blood TCRbeta repertoires from subjects exposed to, actively infected with, or recovered from COVID-19 were included in the dataset. A freely available public database, intended as a resource for researchers studying the immune response to SARS-CoV-2, is where the repertoires were released. Samples came from the ongoing ImmuneRACE study (first 160 participants) plus 1,254 subjects from 6 global collaborators. The sample metadata nearly always contained a de-identified subject ID, COVID-19 status, age in years and sex. Where HLA class I and class II types were available, the types were taken from metadata supplied by the sample provider, not from assay-based typing.

TCRbeta CDR3 regions were amplified from genomic DNA by means of the immunoSEQ Assay, a bias-controlled multiplex PCR. Concerning the study's data processing: The number of nucleated cells in each sample was estimated by amplification of reference gene primers within the assay. To quantify the absolute abundance of each unique TCRbeta CDR3 rearrangement, sequence reads were collapsed and filtered. For each sample, productive Simpson clonality was calculated as the square root of Simpson's diversity index across productive rearrangements. Entries here come from immuneACCESS through TCRdb and include only in-frame sequences with V and J called. Some clones fail to appear in such tables; in the studies checked, an unresolved V gene covers under half of the shortfall, and the cause of the remainder is unknown. V and J calls and clone size are as listed in that table; D and trimming were resolved from the DNA. This sample gives 130,000 to 150,000 clones in total; roughly 88% of them show up just once. The ten largest clones capture less than 2% of the sample.

What the study reported, not specific to this receptor: The amount of clinical and demographic metadata varied by source and participant and was provided uncurated.

With respect to this clone: No antigen is known for it. It has no much larger one-base neighbor in the sample; base qualities were not kept.

Each collaborating institution followed its own protocols to collect whole blood in K2EDTA tubes. For TCRbeta analysis, collaborators shipped samples as frozen whole blood, isolated PBMCs, or DNA extracted from either of those sample types. The CDR3 runs 12 residues from the cysteine to the phenylalanine. Kept here is only the CDR3 DNA, which spans 36 bases and is read in frame from base 1. The junction carries 4 bases between V and J, which are trimmed by 0 bases and 7 bases respectively. Per the germline V gene (reference sequence), LGHDT is the CDR1 and YNNKEL is the CDR2. The source of this sequence is a woman aged 45-65 years with acute or convalescent COVID-19. Sequenced input: peripheral blood. This chain joins TRBV3-1 (or the pseudogene TRBV3-2) to TRBJ1-5; the D gene assignment is ambiguous. CDR3 region: CASSQDRQPQHF. The DNA sequence is TGTGCCAGCAGCCAAGACCGGCAGCCCCAGCATTTT.